This entry lists 4 T cell receptor beta chains sequenced from one sample in a study of siplizumab effects on memory and regulatory T cells. Only in-frame clones appear in the TCRdb table, and some are missing; sequencing was by immunoSEQ multiplex PCR. Of about 100,000 clones listed, 75% to 95% are singletons. Sequenced: CD4+ T cells sorted from blood. All receptors come from a human donor in good health.

The CDR3 sequence is CASSLVSGNTIYF. CDR3 nucleotide sequence: TGTGCCAGCAGCTTAGTCTCCGGAAACACCATATATTTT. V usage is TRBV11-2 and J usage is TRBJ1-3; D is unclear. Germline CDR1 and CDR2: SGHAT and FQNNGV. Trimming took 1 base from V and 4 from J, leaving 5 bases between them. This CDR3 has 13 amino acids.

The genes are TRBV18 and TRBJ1-2; 12 bases line up with TRBD1. CDR1 and CDR2 (germline): KGHSH, LQKENI. Losses at the gene ends were 3 bases for V and 6 bases for J; bases not matched to a gene: 2. This CDR3 has 14 residues. CDR3: CASSPGQGADGYTF. DNA of the CDR3: TGTGCCAGCTCACCGGGACAGGGGGCAGATGGCTACACCTTC.

This chain joins TRBV18 and TRBJ1-1; no definite D call. Trimming pared 3 bases from V and 3 bases from J, leaving 14 bases between. The CDR3 contains 15 residues. Germline CDR1 reads KGHSH; CDR2 reads LQKENI. CDR3 region: CASSPTASRDTEAFF. The CDR3, as DNA: TGTGCCAGCTCACCGACGGCGAGTAGGGACACTGAAGCTTTCTTT.

V gene TRBV13 combines with J gene TRBJ2-7; 12 bases align to TRBD2. Germline trimming cut 3 bases from V and 1 base from J; bases unmatched to any gene: 4. Germline CDR1 is PRHDT and CDR2 is FYEKMQ (reference sequence). The CDR3 length is 16 residues. In DNA, the CDR3 is TGTGCCAGCAGCTTTCCTACTAGCGGGGGGTCCTACGAGCAGTACTTC. This gives the protein CASSFPTSGGSYEQYF.